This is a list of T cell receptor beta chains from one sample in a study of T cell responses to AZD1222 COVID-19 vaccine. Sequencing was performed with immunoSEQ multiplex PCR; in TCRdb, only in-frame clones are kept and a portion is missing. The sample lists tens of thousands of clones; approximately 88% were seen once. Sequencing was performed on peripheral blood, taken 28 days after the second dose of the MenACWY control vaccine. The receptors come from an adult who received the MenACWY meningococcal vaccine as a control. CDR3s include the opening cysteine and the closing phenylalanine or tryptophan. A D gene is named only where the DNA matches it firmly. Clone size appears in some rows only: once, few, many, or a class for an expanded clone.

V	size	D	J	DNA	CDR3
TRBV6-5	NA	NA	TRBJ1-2	TGTGCCAGCACCTTATCGGCGGTAAAGGGAGGCTACACCTTC	CASTLSAVKGGYTF
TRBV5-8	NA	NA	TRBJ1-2	TGTGCCAGCAGCCTAGGGATTAACTATGGCTACACCTTC	CASSLGINYGYTF
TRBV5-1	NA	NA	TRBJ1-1	TGCGCCAGCAGGGCCGTTCGGGCATCTGGCATGAACACTGAAGCTTTCTTT	CASRAVRASGMNTEAFF
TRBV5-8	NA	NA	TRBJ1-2	TGTGCCAGCAGCTTGGGCCAGGGAGGTTACACCTTC	CASSLGQGGYTF
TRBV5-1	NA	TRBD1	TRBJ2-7	TGCGCCAGCAGCTGGGACAGCCCCCGGTTGGAGCAGTACTTC	CASSWDSPRLEQYF
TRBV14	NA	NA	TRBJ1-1	TGTGCCAGCAGCCAAGAGGGGGGCAGGGGAGGAACTGAAGCTTTCTTT	CASSQEGGRGGTEAFF
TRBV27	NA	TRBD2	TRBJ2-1	TGTGCCAGCAGTAATAGCGGGGGGGCTCCCTATGAGCAGTTCTTC	CASSNSGGAPYEQFF
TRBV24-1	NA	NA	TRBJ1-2	TGTGCCACCAGTGATTTGGGAACAGCGGGCTACACCTTC	CATSDLGTAGYTF
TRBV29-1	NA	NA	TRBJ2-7	TGCAGCGTTGAAGAAGGGGGTGGGTACGAGCAGTACTTC	CSVEEGGGYEQYF
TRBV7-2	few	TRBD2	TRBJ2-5	TGTGCCAGCAGCTCGAACGGACTAGCGGAAGAGACCCAGTACTTC	CASSSNGLAEETQYF
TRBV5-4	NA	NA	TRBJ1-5	TGTGCCAGCAGTTACCAGGGGACGGGAGGCCAGCATTTT	CASSYQGTGGQHF
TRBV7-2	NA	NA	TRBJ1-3	TGTGCCAGCAGCCTCCCAAGGCCGTATGGCACCATATATTTT	CASSLPRPYGTIYF
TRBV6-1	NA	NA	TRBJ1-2	TGTGCCAGCAGTGAAAAAGGGGACATTTACTATGGCTACACCTTC	CASSEKGDIYYGYTF
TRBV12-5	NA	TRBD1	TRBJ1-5	TGTGCTAGTGGTTTGCTGCAGGGGGCGAATCAGCCCCAGCATTTT	CASGLLQGANQPQHF
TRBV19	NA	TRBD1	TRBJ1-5	TGTGCCAGTAGTATAGATCGGGCAGGGGGGCAGCCCCAGCATTTT	CASSIDRAGGQPQHF
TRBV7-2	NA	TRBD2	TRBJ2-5	TGTGCCAGCAGCTTTTCTAGCGGGGAGACCCAGTACTTC	CASSFSSGETQYF
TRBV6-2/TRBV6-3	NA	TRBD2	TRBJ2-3	TGTGCCAGCAGTTACTGGACTAGCGGGGGGAGCACAGATACGCAGTATTTT	CASSYWTSGGSTDTQYF